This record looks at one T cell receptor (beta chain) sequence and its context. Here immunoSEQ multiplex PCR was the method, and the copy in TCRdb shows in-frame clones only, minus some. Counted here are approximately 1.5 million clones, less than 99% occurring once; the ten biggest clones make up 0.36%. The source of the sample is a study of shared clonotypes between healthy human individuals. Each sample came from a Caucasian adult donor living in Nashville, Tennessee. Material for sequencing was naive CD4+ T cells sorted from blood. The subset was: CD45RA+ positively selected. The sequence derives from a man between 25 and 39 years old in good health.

The CDR3 region is CASSLGLAVHNEQFF. CDR3 bases: TGTGCCAGCAGCTTGGGACTAGCGGTACACAATGAGCAGTTCTTC. The chain combines TRBV5-8 with TRBJ2-1; 9 nucleotides agree with TRBD2. CDR3 length: 15 residues. Germline V gene data show CDR1 as SGHTS and CDR2 as YDEGEE. V lost 0 bases, J lost 5 bases, and 3 bases stayed unmatched.